Listed below are T cell receptor beta chains from one sample, sequenced in a study of blood T cells in healthy people across ages. One entry per CDR3 protein, called by TCRdb with MiXCR from the 5' RACE reads. The sample has 540,000 or so distinct CDR3 sequences, roughly 48% seen once; the top ten hold roughly 24%. What was sequenced was blood. These receptor sequences come from a man aged 80 or over in good health. The CDR3 runs from the conserved cysteine through the conserved F or W. Each record gives: clone size, CDR3 length, V gene, CDR3 protein. Clone size is not always given. Where it is, it says once, few, many or a class for expanded clones.

size: .; length: 16; V: TRBV5-1; CDR3: CASSSGQPSGANVLTF
size: .; length: 17; V: TRBV20-1; CDR3: CSARSAGGNRRYNEQFF
size: .; length: 14; V: TRBV7-2; CDR3: CASSLVAGYEVQYF
size: .; length: 13; V: TRBV30; CDR3: CAWSVNRNQPQHF
size: .; length: 11; V: TRBV29-1; CDR3: CSVGGQEKLFF
size: few; length: 15; V: TRBV29-1; CDR3: CSVEATGMNTGELFF
size: .; length: 13; V: TRBV20-1; CDR3: CSAVLDGHEKLFF
size: .; length: 14; V: TRBV7-2; CDR3: CASSLLGQAYGYTF
size: few; length: 14; V: TRBV28; CDR3: CASSPLRVTYEQYF
size: few; length: 14; V: TRBV7-2; CDR3: CASSFGRSGEAQYF
size: .; length: 16; V: TRBV18; CDR3: CASSLNDRVQVEKLFF
size: .; length: 15; V: TRBV7-2; CDR3: CASSPTSIGVETQYF
size: few; length: 15; V: TRBV4-2; CDR3: CASSQDGPGLSEAFF
size: .; length: 14; V: TRBV10-3; CDR3: CAISESGHTNIQYF
size: .; length: 15; V: TRBV4-1; CDR3: CASRLGGGSYNEQFF
size: .; length: 14; V: TRBV21-1; CDR3: CASEVDSRHNEQFF
size: few; length: 14; V: TRBV5-6; CDR3: CASSLAWGYGGYTF
size: .; length: 17; V: TRBV7-2; CDR3: CASSPGTGEVGNYGYTF
size: .; length: 15; V: TRBV20-1; CDR3: CSARGDSGSVNEQYF
size: few; length: 14; V: TRBV7-9; CDR3: CASSLGQAIYEQYF
size: .; length: 13; V: TRBV24-1; CDR3: CATSDGGRDTQYF
size: .; length: 16; V: TRBV6-1; CDR3: CASSEVGLAGVEEQYF
size: .; length: 13; V: TRBV6-6; CDR3: CASSPDAGYGYTF
size: many; length: 15; V: TRBV6-5; CDR3: CASRERGPRGLEQYF
size: .; length: 15; V: TRBV4-1; CDR3: CASSQVQQGGETQYF